A single sample is the source of the 9 T cell receptor beta chains below, sequenced in a study of T and B cells in COVID-19 patients. TRB rearrangements were amplified by multiplex PCR with BIOMED2 TRB-A/B primers. Each CDR3 protein gets one entry after TCRdb re-called the multiplex PCR reads with MiXCR. The sample contains 20,000 to 25,000 distinct CDR3 sequences, about 31% of which appear only once. Each TRB amplification used about 230-550 ng of genomic DNA from blood. The sequencing input was blood. The receptors shown here come from a human donor who had recovered from COVID-19.

This clonotype turned up a few times. The chain employs TRBV5-1 and TRBJ2-3; possibly TRBD1 for D (6 bases). The V end was cut by 3 bases, the J end by 10 bases, with 18 bases between. Per the germline V gene, CDR1 is SGHRS and CDR2 is YFSETQ. CDR3 length: 14 amino acids. The CDR3 reads CASSYRDRFRAQYF. DNA of the CDR3: TGCGCCAGCAGCTACCGAGACAGGTTTCGGGCGCAGTATTTT. Complete variable domain (other parts from reference TRBV5-1 and TRBJ2-3): KAGVTQTPRYLIKTRGQQVTLSCSPISGHRSVSWYQQTPGQGLQFLFEYFSETQRNKGNFPGRFSGRQFSNSRSEMNVSTLELGDSALYLCASSYRDRFRAQYFGPGTRLTVL.

There are a few counts of this clonotype. The chain carries TRBV12-3 or TRBV12-4 and TRBJ2-4, with a weak D call TRBD2 (6 bases). The CDR3 has 15 amino acids. With 7 bases removed from V and 0 bases from J, the gap between germline ends came to 13 bases. In nucleotides, the CDR3 is TGTGCCAGCACCTTGGGAGGCCTAGCCAAAAACATTCAGTACTTC. Its translation: CASTLGGLAKNIQYF.

The V call is TRBV19, the J call TRBJ2-1, with unresolved D. There are 14 residues in the CDR3. V was clipped by 2 bases and J by 5 bases, with 10 bases between them. Germline assignment: CDR1 LNHDA and CDR2 SQIVND (reference sequence). CDR3 sequence: CASSITGSHNEQFF. Here the CDR3 DNA reads TGTGCCAGTAGTATAACCGGGTCCCACAATGAGCAGTTCTTC. Together with reference TRBV19 and TRBJ2-1, the CDR3 gives the full variable domain: DGGITQSPKYLFRKEGQNVTLSCEQNLNHDAMYWYRQDPGQGLRLIYYSQIVNDFQKGDIAEGYSVSREKKESFPLTVTSAQKNPTAFYLCASSITGSHNEQFFGPGTRLTVL.

This clonotype was seen just once. The J gene is TRBJ1-5, the V gene TRBV6-1; D is unresolved. The V and J ends lost 3 bases and 0 bases respectively, with 12 bases between them. Germline V gene data show CDR1 as MNHNS and CDR2 as SASEGT. This CDR3 has 16 residues. CDR3 amino acids: CASSDSGVYSNQPQHF. The CDR3 DNA sequence: TGTGCCAGCAGTGATTCGGGCGTATATAGCAATCAGCCCCAGCATTTT.

This clonotype was seen a handful of times. The V and J genes are TRBV18 and TRBJ1-1; 8 nucleotides match TRBD1. Trimming cost V 6 bases and J 4 bases; bases outside gene matches: 7. The CDR3 has 14 amino acids. The germline V gene encodes CDR1 KGHSH and CDR2 LQKENI. The CDR3 DNA reads TGTGCCAGCTCCCTGACAGGGGATAGCACTGAAGCTTTCTTT. Protein sequence: CASSLTGDSTEAFF.

In its sample, this clonotype was seen many times. The rearrangement uses TRBV29-1 and TRBJ1-5, with 8 nucleotides matching TRBD1. V gave up 6 bases and J gave up 0 bases; unmatched junction bases: 1. This CDR3 spans 13 amino acids. Germline CDR1 is SQVTM and CDR2 is ANQGSEA. The CDR3 DNA reads as TGCAGCGTCCAGGGGGCTAGCAATCAGCCCCAGCATTTT. Its translation is CSVQGASNQPQHF.

In its sample, this clonotype was seen a few times. The chain links TRBV20-1 to TRBJ2-7, with D unresolved. From germline, CDR1 is DFQATT and CDR2 SNEGSKA (reference sequence). Between the trimmed V and J ends, which lost 0 bases and 0 bases, there was a span of 12 bases. CDR3 length: 15 amino acids. CDR3 residues: CSARDRPLVSYEQYF. The CDR3 DNA reads TGCAGTGCTAGAGATCGACCACTGGTCTCCTACGAGCAGTACTTC.

This clonotype was seen only a few times. This sequence joins TRBV15 and TRBJ2-7; D is uncertain. This CDR3 has 12 amino acids. V lost 0 bases to trimming and J lost 5 bases, with 5 bases between them. In germline, CDR1 is LNHNV, CDR2 YYDKDF (reference sequence). The CDR3 region has the DNA TGTGCCACCAGCAGAGATAGGCACGAGCAGTACTTC. Encoded protein: CATSRDRHEQYF.

Points on this clonotype: At one end the junction does not follow the germline gene, possibly because of a read error. This chain joins TRBV4-2 and TRBJ2-7; the D is unclear. The CDR3 covers 14 residues. Germline values: CDR1 LGHNA, CDR2 YNFKEQ. CDR3 in amino acids: CASIQATPSYEQYF. In DNA form, the CDR3 reads TGTGCCAGCATCCAAGCCACCCCTTCCTACGAGCAGTACTTC.